This is a list of T cell receptor beta chains from one sample in a study of blood T cell repertoires in COVID-19. The data were produced by immunoSEQ multiplex PCR, yet TCRdb's version contains in-frame clones alone and is incomplete. Here the sample spans 120,000 or so clones, 87% being singletons. The sample was peripheral blood. Receptors were obtained from a woman in her sixties or seventies with acute or convalescent COVID-19. Each CDR3 is given with its conserved first and last residue. D genes are given only for firm matches. Not every row has a clone size; where given, it reads once, few, many or a size class.

CDR3 DNA	CDR3 protein	V gene	J gene	D gene	clone size
TGTGCCAGCAGTACCTCCGGGACAGGGGAGTATAATTCACCCCTCCACTTT	CASSTSGTGEYNSPLHF	TRBV28	TRBJ1-6	TRBD1	-
TGTGCCAGTAGTTCTCGGACAGGGGCCGAGAACTATGGCTACACCTTC	CASSSRTGAENYGYTF	TRBV19	TRBJ1-2	TRBD1	once
TGTGCCAGCAGTTCTGGCTCCAATCAGCCCCAGCATTTT	CASSSGSNQPQHF	TRBV12-3/TRBV12-4	TRBJ1-5	-	once
TGTGCCAGCCGACCCGGTCAGGGCGAGGTCTATGGCTACACCTTC	CASRPGQGEVYGYTF	TRBV11-3	TRBJ1-2	-	-
TGTGCCAGTAGGACCCCCAGGGAGGGCAATCAGCCCCAGCATTTT	CASRTPREGNQPQHF	TRBV19	TRBJ1-5	-	-
TGTGCCAGCAGCCGCCGGACAGGGGGACCGGGAGAGCAGTACTTC	CASSRRTGGPGEQYF	TRBV14	TRBJ2-7	TRBD1	-
TGTGCCAGTAGTATCAGGCGGGTTATAATGGAGACCGGGGAGCTGTTTTTT	CASSIRRVIMETGELFF	TRBV19	TRBJ2-2	-	-
TGTGCCAGCAGCCAAGAATTCCTTAGCACAGATACGCAGTATTTT	CASSQEFLSTDTQYF	TRBV4-2	TRBJ2-3	-	-
TGTGCCAGCAGTGCCCACCGACAGGTCACTCTTGAAAAACTGTTTTTT	CASSAHRQVTLEKLFF	TRBV6-1	TRBJ1-4	-	few
TGTGCCAGCAGATCCGATCAGCCCCAGCATTTT	CASRSDQPQHF	TRBV6-6	TRBJ1-5	-	-
TGTGCCAGCACGCTCGTTCTGTTCCGGGACAGGGGCTCCAATGAAAAACTGTTTTTT	CASTLVLFRDRGSNEKLFF	TRBV2	TRBJ1-4	TRBD1	-
TGTGCCAGCAGTATCGGGAACACCTACGAGCAGTACTTC	CASSIGNTYEQYF	TRBV28	TRBJ2-7	-	once
TGTGCCAGCTCACTACAACAGGGGAACACTGAAGCTTTCTTT	CASSLQQGNTEAFF	TRBV18	TRBJ1-1	-	-
TGTGCTAGTGGTTCCGGACTAGCGGCACACCAAGAGACCCAGTACTTC	CASGSGLAAHQETQYF	TRBV12-5	TRBJ2-5	TRBD2	-
TGTGCCAGCTCACCGACAGGGATGCGAGAGACCCAGTACTTC	CASSPTGMRETQYF	TRBV18	TRBJ2-5	TRBD1	-
TGTGCCATCAGTGAGGGGACTAGCGGGAGGTACAATGAGCAGTTCTTC	CAISEGTSGRYNEQFF	TRBV10-3	TRBJ2-1	TRBD2	-
TGTGCCAGCAGTCCCTCGGTCCGTAGTGCGCAGTACTTC	CASSPSVRSAQYF	TRBV5-8	TRBJ2-7	-	-